This note documents a single TCR beta chain sequence. Its antigen is not identified. Everyone who donated was a Caucasian adult who lived in Nashville, Tennessee. This sample is part of a study of shared clonotypes between healthy human individuals. Regarding the study as a whole: Among donors, the sharing of clonotypes was expected to be influenced by sequencing depth. Across a handful of donors, naive CD4 shared roughly 5.1%, naive CD8 more than 3%, memory CD4 about 2.5%, memory CD8 about 0.4%. A limitation of the genetic and exposure-history diversity represented arose from few donors.

Assay used: immunoSEQ multiplex PCR; TCRdb lists only in-frame clones, some missing. The repertoire consists of approximately 2.1 million clones, with roughly 93% occurring once and the leading ten covering about 0.41%. Trimming pared 1 base from V and 5 bases from J, leaving 11 bases between. Looked up from germline, CDR1 is MNHEY and CDR2 is SVGAGI. The CDR3 covers 14 residues. The chain joins TRBV6-5 to TRBJ1-2; perhaps TRBD1 as D (5 bases). Sequencing was performed on naive CD4+ T cells from PBMCs. Regarding subset: CD45RA+ positively selected. The receptor's source is a man between 18 and 35 years old in good health. Some clones in this sample may be carry-over from other donors' samples. The CDR3, as DNA: TGTGCCAGCAGTTACTTTCCAGGGACTTATGGCTACACCTTC. It yields the protein CASSYFPGTYGYTF.